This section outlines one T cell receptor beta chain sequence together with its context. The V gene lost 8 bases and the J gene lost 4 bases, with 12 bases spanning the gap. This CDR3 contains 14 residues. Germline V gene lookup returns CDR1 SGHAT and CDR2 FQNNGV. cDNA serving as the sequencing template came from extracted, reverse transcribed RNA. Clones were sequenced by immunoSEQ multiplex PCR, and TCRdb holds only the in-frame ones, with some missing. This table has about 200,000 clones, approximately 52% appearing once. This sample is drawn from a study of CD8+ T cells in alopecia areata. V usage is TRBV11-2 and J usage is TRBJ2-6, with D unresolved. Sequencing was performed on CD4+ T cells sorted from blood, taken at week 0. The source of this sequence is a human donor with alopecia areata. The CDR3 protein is CASCSGFGANVLTF. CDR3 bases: TGTGCCAGCTGCTCTGGGTTCGGGGCCAACGTCCTGACTTTC. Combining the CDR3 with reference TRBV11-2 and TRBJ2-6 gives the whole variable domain EAGVAQSPRYKIIEKRQSVAFWCNPISGHATLYWYQQILGQGPKLLIQFQNNGVVDDSQLPKDRFSAERLKGVDSTLKIQPAKLEDSAVYLCASCSGFGANVLTFGAGSRLTVL.